The TCR beta chain described here comes from a study of T cells after posttransplantation cyclophosphamide. Study outcomes and limitations: Later post-transplant blood repertoires were often dominated by donor CD8+ memory clones. Skin or GI-infiltrating T cells shared few TRB sequences with blood.

Germline V lookup: CDR1 LGHNA, CDR2 YNFKEQ. With 0 bases removed from V and 4 bases from J, the gap between germline ends came to 14 bases. There are 16 residues in the CDR3. On this clone: Its antigen is unknown.

This related bone marrow graft donor gave peripheral blood on the day of marrow donation. Profiled with immunoSEQ multiplex PCR; TCRdb holds only in-frame clones, not every one. Found here are tens of thousands of clones, approximately 70% of them singletons; the top ten hold 0.55% to 0.75%. The chain couples TRBV4-2 to TRBJ2-3; D is perhaps TRBD1 (6 bases). The origin of this receptor is a woman aged 55-69 years in good health, CMV-negative, and a related stem cell transplant donor. Input material: memory CD4+ T cells sorted from PBMCs. The CDR3 bases are TGTGCCAGCAGCCAAGACAGGGGAAGCCTGGCAGATACGCAGTATTTT. It codes for CASSQDRGSLADTQYF.